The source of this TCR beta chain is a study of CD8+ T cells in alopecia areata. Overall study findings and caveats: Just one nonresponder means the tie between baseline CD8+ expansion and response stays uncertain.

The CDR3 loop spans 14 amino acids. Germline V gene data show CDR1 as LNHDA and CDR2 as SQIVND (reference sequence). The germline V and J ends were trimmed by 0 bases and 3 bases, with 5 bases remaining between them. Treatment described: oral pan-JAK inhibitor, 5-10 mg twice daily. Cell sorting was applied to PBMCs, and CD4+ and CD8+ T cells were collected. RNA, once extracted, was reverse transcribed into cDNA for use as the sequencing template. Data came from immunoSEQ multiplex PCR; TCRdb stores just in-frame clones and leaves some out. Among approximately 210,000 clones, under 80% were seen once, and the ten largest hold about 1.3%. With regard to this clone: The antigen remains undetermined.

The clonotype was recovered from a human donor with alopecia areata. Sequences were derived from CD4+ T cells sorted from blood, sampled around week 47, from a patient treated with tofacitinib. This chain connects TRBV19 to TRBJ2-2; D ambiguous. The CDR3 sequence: CASSIDWDTGELFF. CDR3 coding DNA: TGTGCCAGTAGTATAGATTGGGACACCGGGGAGCTGTTTTTT.